This passage covers 32 T cell receptor beta chains from one sample sequenced in a study of cytomegalovirus exposure and HLA in healthy donors. 60 Vbeta and 13 Jbeta primers were used in PCR. TCRdb's copy holds only in-frame clones and misses some; the assay was immunoSEQ multiplex PCR. The profile shows 110,000 or so clones, about 13% of them singletons. Sequences were obtained from PBMCs. Receptors originate from a man aged 40-49 years in good health and CMV-seropositive.

This chain links TRBV5-1 with TRBJ2-1, with TRBD1 matching 7 bases. This CDR3 is 15 amino acids long. CDR1 and CDR2 from the germline V gene are SGHRS and YFSETQ. The V and J ends lost 3 bases and 4 bases, in that order; junction bases with no gene match: 7. The CDR3 sequence is CASSSGDSYYNEQFF. CDR3 bases: TGCGCCAGCAGCTCCGGGGACAGCTATTACAATGAGCAGTTCTTC.

The chain uses TRBV5-6 and TRBJ2-1; TRBD2 agrees at 7 bases. The CDR3 runs to 15 residues. Trimming removed 1 base from V and 3 bases from J; junction bases left unmatched: 4. Germline V lookup: CDR1 SGHDT, CDR2 YYEEEE. CDR3 loop: CASSLSASGYNEQFF. CDR3 DNA: TGTGCCAGCAGCTTGTCGGCTAGCGGCTACAATGAGCAGTTCTTC.

V usage is TRBV29-1 and J usage is TRBJ1-4, with no clear D. Germline V lookup: CDR1 SQVTM, CDR2 ANQGSEA. The CDR3 runs 15 residues. Trimming shortened V by 5 bases and J by 4 bases, and 17 bases separated the two germline ends. The CDR3 protein is CSVHDTGKSNEKLFF. CDR3 in DNA: TGCAGCGTTCACGACACCGGGAAAAGTAATGAAAAACTGTTTTTT.

This clone appeared a few times. This chain uses TRBV5-4 with TRBJ2-7; D is perhaps TRBD2 (5 bases). With 0 bases removed from V and 4 bases from J, the gap between germline ends came to 8 bases. The V gene's germline CDR1 is SGHNT and CDR2 YYREEE (reference sequence). The CDR3 runs to 13 residues. The CDR3 DNA reads as TGTGCCAGCAGCTTGGTCGGGGAGTACGAGCAGTACTTC. Amino acids: CASSLVGEYEQYF. Combining the CDR3 with reference TRBV5-4 and TRBJ2-7 gives the whole variable domain ETGVTQSPTHLIKTRGQQVTLRCSSQSGHNTVSWYQQALGQGPQFIFQYYREEENGRGNFPPRFSGLQFPNYSSELNVNALELDDSALYLCASSLVGEYEQYFGPGTRLTVT.

This clone appeared a few times. The gene calls are TRBV6-5 and TRBJ2-2; 9 nucleotides agree with TRBD2. Germline V gives CDR1 MNHEY, CDR2 SVGAGI. V was pared by 6 bases and J by 7 bases, with 3 bases of the junction left unmatched. The CDR3 is 13 residues long. The chain's CDR3 is CASSLAGVGELFF. The CDR3, as DNA: TGTGCCAGCAGCTTAGCGGGAGTCGGGGAGCTGTTTTTT.

The chain couples TRBV27 to TRBJ1-1; a possible D gene is TRBD1 (5 bases). The CDR3 contains 13 residues. The ends were cut back, 1 base at V and 4 bases at J, with 7 bases in the middle. The germline gives CDR1 MNHEY, CDR2 SMNVEV (reference sequence). The CDR3 region is CASSLYQGTEAFF. The CDR3 nucleotides are TGTGCCAGCAGTTTATACCAGGGCACTGAAGCTTTCTTT.

The chain is built from TRBV4-1 and TRBJ2-2; 10 positions agree with TRBD1. Looked up from germline, CDR1 is MGHRA and CDR2 is YSYEKL. Germline trimming cut 3 bases from V and 7 bases from J; bases unmatched to any gene: 8. CDR3 size: 16 residues. In DNA, the CDR3 is TGCGCCAGCAGCCATGCTGACAGGGGGCGTAACGGGGAGCTGTTTTTT. This encodes CASSHADRGRNGELFF.

V is TRBV19 and J is TRBJ1-1; D not resolved. The CDR3 runs 14 residues. In germline, CDR1 is LNHDA, CDR2 SQIVND (reference sequence). V was clipped by 6 bases and J by 4 bases, with 15 bases between them. CDR3 coding DNA: TGTGCCAGTAGGACTGAGGGTTTCGGCACTGAAGCTTTCTTT. Its protein product is CASRTEGFGTEAFF. The full variable domain, its missing parts supplied by reference TRBV19 and TRBJ1-1, is DGGITQSPKYLFRKEGQNVTLSCEQNLNHDAMYWYRQDPGQGLRLIYYSQIVNDFQKGDIAEGYSVSREKKESFPLTVTSAQKNPTAFYLCASRTEGFGTEAFFGQGTRLTVV.

This rearrangement joins TRBV9 to TRBJ2-5; TRBD2 matches 11 bases. The CDR3 is made up of 16 amino acids. V dropped 3 bases and J dropped 1; count of bases not matched to a gene: 5. Germline V lookup: CDR1 SGDLS, CDR2 YYNGEE. The CDR3 region is CASSATLAGGQETQYF. The DNA for the CDR3 is TGTGCCAGCAGCGCTACTCTAGCGGGGGGCCAAGAGACCCAGTACTTC.

This clone has just a few counts. The chain has TRBV19 and TRBJ2-1, with TRBD2 matching over 12 bases. V lost 5 bases and J lost 5; bases outside the gene matches: 4. The V gene's germline CDR1 is LNHDA and CDR2 SQIVND (reference sequence). The CDR3 extends over 15 amino acids. CDR3 bases: TGTGCCAGTAGTCGACTAGCGGGAGTTAACAATGAGCAGTTCTTC. Its translation: CASSRLAGVNNEQFF.

The rearrangement joins TRBV27 to TRBJ2-1; 12 bases agree with TRBD2. CDR1 and CDR2 (germline): MNHEY, SMNVEV (reference sequence). This CDR3 has 14 residues. V lost 6 bases, J lost 7 bases, and 4 bases stayed unmatched. The CDR3 is CASRGGLAGNEQFF. The CDR3 coding sequence is TGTGCCAGCAGGGGGGGACTAGCGGGTAATGAGCAGTTCTTC.

This clone showed up just a few times. The V and J genes are TRBV5-1 and TRBJ1-5; D is undetermined. This CDR3 comprises 15 residues. Germline values: CDR1 SGHRS, CDR2 YFSETQ. V was cut by 2 bases and J by 0 bases, with 9 bases left in between. CDR3 sequence (DNA): TGCGCCAGCAGCTTTTCGGGAGATAGCAATCAGCCCCAGCATTTT. Translating gives CASSFSGDSNQPQHF.

The CDR3 protein is CASSLELALNNEQFF. The CDR3 coding sequence is TGTGCCAGCAGCTTAGAACTAGCGCTCAACAATGAGCAGTTCTTC. The rearrangement joins TRBV7-8 to TRBJ2-1; 7 bases align to TRBD2. V was clipped by 1 base and J by 5 bases; unmatched bases: 5. Germline CDR1 SGHVS, CDR2 FQNEAQ. The CDR3 has 15 residues.

The chain links TRBV19 to TRBJ1-4; 9 bases align to TRBD1. The V segment lost 6 bases and the J segment 6 bases; nucleotides outside the gene matches: 5. CDR1 LNHDA and CDR2 SQIVND come from the germline V gene (reference sequence). The CDR3 has 14 amino acids. CDR3 sequence reads: CASSRQGEDEKLFF. The CDR3, as DNA: TGTGCCAGTAGCCGACAGGGGGAGGATGAAAAACTGTTTTTT. The complete variable domain, with remaining parts taken from reference TRBV19 and TRBJ1-4, reads DGGITQSPKYLFRKEGQNVTLSCEQNLNHDAMYWYRQDPGQGLRLIYYSQIVNDFQKGDIAEGYSVSREKKESFPLTVTSAQKNPTAFYLCASSRQGEDEKLFFGSGTQLSVL.

In this sample, this clone turned up a few times. The V gene is TRBV5-1, the J gene TRBJ1-6; TRBD1 matches at 9 bases. Germline CDR1 reads SGHRS; CDR2 reads YFSETQ. V was clipped by 5 bases and J by 9 bases; unmatched bases: 9. The CDR3 has 15 amino acids. The CDR3 sequence is CASRETGGRVSPLHF. The CDR3 coding sequence is TGCGCCAGCAGGGAAACAGGGGGCCGGGTTTCACCCCTCCACTTT.

This clone has only a few counts. For the CDR3, the DNA is TGTGCCAGCAGTGATCGGGACAGAAGCACAGATACGCAGTATTTT. Encoded protein: CASSDRDRSTDTQYF. This chain uses TRBV6-1 with TRBJ2-3, with 7 nucleotides matching TRBD1. Germline assignment: CDR1 MNHNS and CDR2 SASEGT. V was pared by 3 bases and J by 0 bases, with 3 bases of the junction left unmatched. There are 15 residues in the CDR3.

The gene calls are TRBV7-6 and TRBJ2-2; 8 positions agree with TRBD2. J gave up 7 bases and V 6 bases, and 7 bases lay outside the gene matches. The germline V gene encodes CDR1 SGHVS and CDR2 FNYEAQ. This CDR3 comprises 14 residues. CDR3: CASRSGREGGELFF. The CDR3 region has the DNA TGTGCCAGCAGAAGCGGGAGAGAGGGCGGGGAGCTGTTTTTT.

The chain is built from TRBV9 and TRBJ2-5; D perhaps matches TRBD1 (6 bases). The ends were cut back, 4 bases at V and 5 bases at J, with 18 bases in the middle. The CDR3 length is 15 residues. Germline loops: CDR1 SGDLS, CDR2 YYNGEE. CDR3 protein: CASSPGAIGIETQYF. CDR3 nucleotide sequence: TGTGCCAGCAGCCCAGGGGCCATAGGGATCGAGACCCAGTACTTC.

This chain uses TRBV29-1 with TRBJ2-1; 13 nucleotides agree with TRBD2. This CDR3 has 15 residues. Unmatched junction bases numbered 11, after V lost 8 bases and J lost 7 bases. The V gene's germline CDR1 is SQVTM and CDR2 ANQGSEA. CDR3 coding DNA: TGCAGCTCCAAATCCGGGACTAGCGGGATGAATGAGCAGTTCTTC. Translated, it gives CSSKSGTSGMNEQFF.

The chain joins TRBV29-1 to TRBJ2-1, with TRBD2 matching over 7 bases. This CDR3 comprises 14 residues. The germline gives CDR1 SQVTM, CDR2 ANQGSEA. V dropped 4 bases and J dropped 14; count of bases not matched to a gene: 17. In DNA, the CDR3 is TGCAGCGTTGCATCGCTAGCGGACCCATTGAAGGAGTTCTTC. This codes for CSVASLADPLKEFF.

The V call is TRBV19, the J call TRBJ1-2; 7 nucleotides line up with TRBD1. The V gene's germline CDR1 is LNHDA and CDR2 SQIVND (reference sequence). The CDR3 is 17 residues long. After removal of 1 base from V and 3 bases from J, the junction contained 11 bases not matched to a gene. The CDR3 DNA reads as TGTGCCAGTAGTATAGGCCCCCAACCAGGGGGGCACTATGGCTACACCTTC. Its translation is CASSIGPQPGGHYGYTF.

V usage is TRBV7-9 and J usage is TRBJ2-5; no definite D call. The J call may be mistaken, given a closer DNA end match to TRBJ2-7. The CDR3 is 14 residues long. Per germline, CDR1 SEHNR and CDR2 FQNEAQ (reference sequence). CDR3 sequence reads: CASSFYAGSYEQYF. DNA for the CDR3: TGTGCCAGCAGCTTTTATGCAGGCTCTTACGAGCAGTACTTC.

This clone was counted a few times. The chain has TRBV5-5 and TRBJ1-5, with 7 positions matching TRBD1. Germline CDR1 SGHKS, CDR2 YYEKEE (reference sequence). The CDR3 is made up of 13 amino acids. Trimming took 5 bases from V and 5 from J; bases not matched to a gene: 4. The chain's CDR3 is CASRLTGDQPQHF. CDR3 bases: TGTGCCAGCAGACTTACAGGGGATCAGCCCCAGCATTTT. The whole variable domain, remainder taken from reference TRBV5-5 and TRBJ1-5, is DAGVTQSPTHLIKTRGQQVTLRCSPISGHKSVSWYQQVLGQGPQFIFQYYEKEERGRGNFPDRFSARQFPNYSSELNVNALLLGDSALYLCASRLTGDQPQHFGDGTRLSIL.

The sample holds a few counts of this clone. J is TRBJ1-1 and V is TRBV27; no definite D call. The germline CDR1 and CDR2 sequences are MNHEY and SMNVEV (reference sequence). Between the trimmed V and J ends, which lost 3 bases and 0 bases, there was a span of 5 bases. The CDR3 extends over 13 amino acids. The CDR3 DNA is TGTGCCAGCAGTTTGTCGGTGAACACTGAAGCTTTCTTT. The encoded protein is CASSLSVNTEAFF.

This clone occurred a few times. The chain carries TRBV15 and TRBJ2-1; TRBD2 aligns across 10 bases. The CDR3 is 18 amino acids. Germline values: CDR1 LNHNV, CDR2 YYDKDF (reference sequence). V was clipped by 0 bases and J by 4 bases; unmatched bases: 9. The CDR3 spells CATSREITGTSVYNEQFF. In DNA form, the CDR3 reads TGTGCCACCAGCAGAGAAATAACCGGGACTAGCGTATACAATGAGCAGTTCTTC.

This chain connects TRBV5-8 to TRBJ2-1; D is unclear. The CDR3 has 13 residues. CDR1 is SGHTS and CDR2 is YDEGEE in the germline V gene. With 2 bases removed from V and 5 bases from J, the gap between germline ends came to 8 bases. CDR3 region: CASSFITHNEQFF. CDR3 DNA: TGTGCCAGCAGCTTCATAACACACAATGAGCAGTTCTTC.

The chain uses TRBV2 and TRBJ2-7, with 7 bases matching TRBD2. V shed 6 bases, J shed 6 bases, and the junction held 11 bases outside the gene matches. CDR1 SNHLY and CDR2 FYNNEI come from the germline V gene. The CDR3 totals 14 residues. CDR3 residues: CASRTRAGTGEQYF. The CDR3 bases are TGTGCCAGCAGGACTCGAGCGGGAACAGGCGAGCAGTACTTC.

The V and J genes are TRBV2 and TRBJ2-7; 13 bases are a match to TRBD2. Unmatched junction bases numbered 2, after V lost 3 bases and J lost 6 bases. Germline-derived CDR1 and CDR2 are SNHLY and FYNNEI. The CDR3 is 14 amino acids. CDR3 DNA: TGTGCCAGCAGTGAGGGGACTAGCGGGACCGAGCAGTACTTC. Translation gives CASSEGTSGTEQYF.

V gene TRBV11-3 combines with J gene TRBJ2-1, with D possibly TRBD2 on 6 matching bases. V was clipped by 5 bases and J by 5 bases, with 16 bases between them. The CDR3 is 15 residues long. Germline V CDR1 and CDR2: SGHNT, YENEEA. CDR3 DNA sequence: TGTGCCAGCAGCCCCGGAAGACGGGAGAACAATGAGCAGTTCTTC. Protein sequence: CASSPGRRENNEQFF. Full variable domain (rest looked up from reference TRBV11-3 and TRBJ2-1): EAGVVQSPRYKIIEKKQPVAFWCNPISGHNTLYWYLQNLGQGPELLIRYENEEAVDDSQLPKDRFSAERLKGVDSTLKIQPAELGDSAVYLCASSPGRRENNEQFFGPGTRLTVL.

V usage is TRBV6-1 and J usage is TRBJ1-5, with D uncertain. The CDR3 runs 15 residues. CDR1 and CDR2 (germline): MNHNS, SASEGT. Trimming shortened V by 2 bases and J by 4 bases, and 12 bases separated the two germline ends. In DNA, the CDR3 is TGTGCCAGCAGTGAAATTCGAGGGCGGAATCAGCCCCAGCATTTT. Translating gives CASSEIRGRNQPQHF.

The chain is built from TRBV27 and TRBJ1-5; D uncertain. The germline V and J ends were trimmed by 4 bases and 0 bases, with 7 bases remaining between them. Germline V lookup: CDR1 MNHEY, CDR2 SMNVEV (reference sequence). This CDR3 has 14 residues. CDR3 loop: CASSSQLSNQPQHF. DNA for the CDR3: TGTGCCAGCAGTTCACAGCTTAGCAATCAGCCCCAGCATTTT.

This clone has just a few counts. The rearrangement uses TRBV2 and TRBJ2-5; possibly TRBD2 for D (5 bases). Trimming left V 6 bases short and J 1 base short, with 6 bases between. The V gene's germline CDR1 is SNHLY and CDR2 FYNNEI. The CDR3 covers 12 residues. Here the CDR3 DNA reads TGTGCCAGCAGCGGACTCCAAGAGACCCAGTACTTC. This gives the protein CASSGLQETQYF.